The entry below describes one T cell receptor beta chain. Antigen specificity is unknown. The junction departs from germline at one end; a sequencing error may be responsible. Per the original methods: The study's classifier, a distant-metastasis tool for papillary thyroid cancer, was built using CDR3 differences across clinicopathological groups. TCRdb reanalyzed the PCR reads via MiXCR. TCRdb, not the original authors, processed these V and J calls. The sample has 53,000 or so clones, 20% seen once. These data belong to a study of metastatic and nonmetastatic thyroid tumors. Study-wide context: Repertoire data that came from the blood and tumor or nodule tissue of malignant and benign thyroid patients were compared.

No treatment of any kind had been given to any patient before thyroid surgery. The CDR3 contains 13 residues. CDR1 and CDR2 (germline): SGHVS, FNYEAQ. Study-wide points: Significantly higher TCR beta diversity was reportedly seen in malignant thyroid tumors than benign nodules, in blood and tumor.

The TCR originated in a female donor with papillary thyroid cancer or a benign thyroid nodule (not recorded which). Some clones in this sample may be carry-over from other donors' samples. The sequenced sample was blood. V usage is TRBV7-6 and J usage is TRBJ2-7, with D hard to call. CDR3 protein: CASSPGSTYEQYF. The CDR3 nucleotides read TGTGCCAGCAGCCCCGGGTCCACCTACGAGCAATACTTC.